A selection of T cell receptor beta chains follows, all from one sample in a study of T cell repertoires in cytomegalovirus infection. MiXCR, run by TCRdb on the reads, gives a single entry per CDR3 protein. Of 290,000 or so distinct CDR3 sequences listed, about 9.1% are singletons. The sequenced sample was PBMCs. The origin of the receptors is a human donor in good health (CMV status not recorded). Some clones in this sample may be carry-over from other donors' samples. Each CDR3 is given with its conserved first and last residue. Each record gives: clone size, V gene, J gene, D gene, CDR3 protein, CDR3 DNA. D genes are given only for firm matches. Only some rows state a clone size, as once, few, many or a class for expanded clones.

size: many
V: TRBV28
J: TRBJ1-6
D: -
CDR3: CASSLSSGQGTLHF
DNA: TGTGCCAGCAGCCTCTCGAGTGGGCAGGGGACCCTCCACTTT

size: many
V: TRBV25-1
J: TRBJ1-3
D: -
CDR3: CASSGWEGTRGNTIYF
DNA: TGTGCCAGCAGCGGTTGGGAGGGTACGCGCGGAAACACCATATATTTT

size: many
V: TRBV18
J: TRBJ2-2
D: -
CDR3: CASSPAQRNTGELFF
DNA: TGTGCCAGCTCACCAGCTCAGCGGAACACCGGGGAGCTGTTTTTT

size: -
V: TRBV7-9
J: TRBJ2-1
D: TRBD1
CDR3: CASRGPDPNRGYNEQFF
DNA: TGTGCCAGCAGGGGACCCGACCCCAACAGGGGCTACAATGAGCAGTTCTTC

size: many
V: TRBV6-5
J: TRBJ1-4
D: -
CDR3: CASSPSRQSSGEKLFF
DNA: TGTGCCAGCAGTCCTTCCCGACAGTCCAGCGGGGAAAAACTGTTTTTT

size: few
V: TRBV2
J: TRBJ1-2
D: TRBD1
CDR3: CASSALQGGGYGYTF
DNA: TGTGCCAGCAGTGCCCTCCAGGGGGGGGGATATGGCTACACCTTC

size: few
V: TRBV20-1
J: TRBJ1-5
D: -
CDR3: CSARTGTHNQPQHF
DNA: TGCAGTGCTAGGACCGGGACACACAATCAGCCCCAGCATTTT

size: many
V: TRBV28
J: TRBJ2-5
D: TRBD1
CDR3: CASSSPGQGEGETQYF
DNA: TGTGCCAGCAGTTCCCCGGGACAGGGAGAGGGAGAGACCCAGTACTTC

size: many
V: TRBV18
J: TRBJ1-2
D: -
CDR3: CASSPPPTGYGYTF
DNA: TGTGCCAGCTCACCGCCTCCGACAGGCTATGGCTACACCTTC

size: few
V: TRBV9
J: TRBJ2-2
D: -
CDR3: CASSPRNRGADTGELFF
DNA: TGTGCCAGCAGCCCAAGAAACCGGGGGGCGGACACCGGGGAGCTGTTTTTT

size: -
V: TRBV5-1
J: TRBJ2-7
D: TRBD2
CDR3: CASSLDPGLATYEQYF
DNA: TGCGCCAGCAGCTTGGACCCGGGACTAGCAACCTACGAGCAGTACTTC

size: -
V: TRBV20-1
J: TRBJ2-3
D: TRBD2
CDR3: CSARASGVITDTQYF
DNA: TGCAGTGCTAGGGCTAGCGGGGTCATCACAGATACGCAGTATTTT

size: -
V: TRBV20-1
J: TRBJ2-2
D: -
CDR3: CSASGYLTGELFF
DNA: TGCAGTGCTAGCGGGTACCTCACCGGGGAGCTGTTTTTT

size: many
V: TRBV28
J: TRBJ2-5
D: TRBD2
CDR3: CASSAGGGHQETQYF
DNA: TGTGCCAGCAGTGCCGGGGGGGGGCACCAAGAGACCCAGTACTTC

size: many
V: TRBV7-2
J: TRBJ2-1
D: -
CDR3: CASRPGGTPYNEQFF
DNA: TGTGCCAGCCGCCCCGGGGGAACCCCCTACAATGAGCAGTTCTTC

size: many
V: TRBV20-1
J: TRBJ1-5
D: -
CDR3: CSAAQSNQPQHF
DNA: TGCAGTGCGGCTCAAAGCAATCAGCCCCAGCATTTT

size: few
V: TRBV6-6
J: TRBJ2-1
D: TRBD2
CDR3: CASINGLAGGLEQFF
DNA: TGTGCCAGCATCAACGGACTAGCGGGGGGGCTTGAGCAGTTCTTC

size: many
V: TRBV7-2
J: TRBJ1-1
D: -
CDR3: CASSYWTENTEAFF
DNA: TGTGCCAGCAGCTATTGGACAGAGAACACTGAAGCTTTCTTT

size: few
V: TRBV9
J: TRBJ2-3
D: TRBD1
CDR3: CASSVRDRGQFTDTQYF
DNA: TGTGCCAGCAGCGTTAGGGACAGGGGACAATTCACAGATACGCAGTATTTT

size: -
V: TRBV5-4
J: TRBJ2-3
D: TRBD2
CDR3: CASRPGLAGGATDTQYF
DNA: TGTGCCAGCAGACCGGGACTAGCGGGGGGGGCGACAGATACGCAGTATTTT

size: many
V: TRBV20-1
J: TRBJ1-1
D: -
CDR3: CSAREGHWRTEAFF
DNA: TGCAGTGCTAGGGAGGGACACTGGCGTACTGAAGCTTTCTTT

size: few
V: TRBV15
J: TRBJ1-1
D: -
CDR3: CATSRDLGLNTEAFF
DNA: TGTGCCACCAGCAGAGATTTAGGTCTGAACACTGAAGCTTTCTTT

size: many
V: TRBV2
J: TRBJ1-1
D: TRBD1
CDR3: CASEGQGNTEAFF
DNA: TGTGCCAGCGAGGGACAGGGGAACACTGAAGCTTTCTTT

size: many
V: TRBV5-1
J: TRBJ2-6
D: -
CDR3: CASSFPSSPGANVLTF
DNA: TGCGCCAGCAGCTTTCCTTCGTCTCCTGGGGCCAACGTCCTGACTTTC

size: few
V: TRBV2
J: TRBJ2-1
D: -
CDR3: CASNRRQANNEQFF
DNA: TGTGCCAGCAATAGGAGACAGGCTAACAATGAGCAGTTCTTC

size: many
V: TRBV28
J: TRBJ2-5
D: -
CDR3: CASSAPRGAQETQYF
DNA: TGTGCCAGCAGTGCACCGAGGGGGGCACAAGAGACCCAGTACTTC

size: -
V: TRBV4-2
J: TRBJ2-1
D: -
CDR3: CASSQDLAGSYNGQFF
DNA: TGTGCCAGCAGCCAAGATCTAGCAGGCTCCTACAATGGGCAGTTCTTC

size: -
V: TRBV29-1
J: TRBJ1-2
D: -
CDR3: CSVVILRVDGYTF
DNA: TGCAGCGTTGTCATTCTCCGGGTTGATGGCTACACCTTC

size: few
V: TRBV20-1
J: TRBJ1-5
D: -
CDR3: CSARDEQLGNQPQHF
DNA: TGCAGTGCTAGAGACGAACAACTGGGCAATCAGCCCCAGCATTTT

size: many
V: TRBV20-1
J: TRBJ1-1
D: TRBD1
CDR3: CSARDRGRLNTEAFF
DNA: TGCAGTGCGAGGGACAGGGGCCGGTTGAACACTGAAGCTTTCTTT

size: many
V: TRBV7-3
J: TRBJ2-5
D: -
CDR3: CASSLDNQETQYF
DNA: TGTGCCAGCAGCTTGGACAACCAAGAGACCCAGTACTTC

size: few
V: TRBV29-1
J: TRBJ2-7
D: -
CDR3: CSVDQDGFQQYF
DNA: TGCAGCGTTGACCAGGACGGCTTTCAGCAGTACTTC

size: many
V: TRBV12-3/TRBV12-4
J: TRBJ2-7
D: -
CDR3: CALRGAKEHSYEQYF
DNA: TGTGCTCTCCGGGGAGCTAAGGAGCACTCCTACGAGCAGTACTTC

size: few
V: TRBV14
J: TRBJ1-5
D: -
CDR3: CASSQSRGQPQHF
DNA: TGTGCCAGCAGCCAATCCAGAGGGCAGCCCCAGCATTTT

size: many
V: TRBV12-3/TRBV12-4
J: TRBJ2-5
D: -
CDR3: CASRTSGTRYQETQYF
DNA: TGTGCCAGCAGAACCTCCGGGACACGATACCAAGAGACCCAGTACTTC

size: many
V: TRBV29-1
J: TRBJ2-2
D: TRBD1
CDR3: CSVEETGGYTGELFF
DNA: TGCAGCGTTGAAGAGACAGGGGGCTACACCGGGGAGCTGTTTTTT

size: many
V: TRBV28
J: TRBJ2-5
D: -
CDR3: CASSLAGKETQYF
DNA: TGTGCCAGCAGTTTGGCAGGGAAAGAGACCCAGTACTTC

size: once
V: TRBV2
J: TRBJ2-1
D: -
CDR3: CASSEAARRSGDEQFF
DNA: TGTGCCAGCAGTGAAGCCGCCCGGAGGTCCGGTGATGAGCAGTTCTTC

size: many
V: TRBV4-1
J: TRBJ2-1
D: TRBD2
CDR3: CASSERGTRGGEQFF
DNA: TGCGCCAGCAGCGAGCGGGGGACTCGCGGGGGTGAGCAGTTCTTC

size: many
V: TRBV7-7
J: TRBJ2-3
D: -
CDR3: CASSYGTSSTDTQYF
DNA: TGTGCTAGCTCTTACGGGACATCTAGCACAGATACGCAGTATTTT

size: many
V: TRBV5-4
J: TRBJ2-2
D: -
CDR3: CASSLGAKGTGELFF
DNA: TGTGCCAGCAGCTTGGGAGCCAAGGGGACCGGGGAGCTGTTTTTT

size: many
V: TRBV7-9
J: TRBJ2-7
D: -
CDR3: CASSLRSNEQYF
DNA: TGTGCCAGCAGCTTAAGATCGAACGAGCAGTACTTC

size: -
V: TRBV3-1
J: TRBJ1-6
D: -
CDR3: CASSQDGIYNSPLHF
DNA: TGTGCCAGCAGCCAGGACGGTATCTATAATTCACCCCTCCACTTT

size: many
V: TRBV14
J: TRBJ2-2
D: TRBD1
CDR3: CASSLNRGTGELFF
DNA: TGTGCCAGCAGCCTGAACAGGGGCACCGGGGAGCTGTTTTTT

size: many
V: TRBV20-1
J: TRBJ1-2
D: TRBD1
CDR3: CSARSGQPVSANYGYTF
DNA: TGCAGTGCGAGATCGGGACAGCCAGTCTCGGCTAACTATGGCTACACCTTC

size: many
V: TRBV7-9
J: TRBJ1-5
D: -
CDR3: CASSPWRGSNQPQHF
DNA: TGTGCCAGCAGTCCCTGGCGGGGGAGCAATCAGCCCCAGCATTTT

size: many
V: TRBV14
J: TRBJ2-1
D: -
CDR3: CASSQWNEQFF
DNA: TGTGCCAGCAGCCAGTGGAATGAGCAGTTCTTC

size: many
V: TRBV29-1
J: TRBJ2-7
D: TRBD1
CDR3: CSARGTAGGYEQYF
DNA: TGCAGCGCAAGAGGGACAGCTGGGGGCTACGAGCAGTACTTC

size: few
V: TRBV28
J: TRBJ2-1
D: TRBD2
CDR3: CASSTGGVEQFF
DNA: TGTGCCAGCAGTACGGGAGGGGTTGAGCAGTTCTTC

size: many
V: TRBV7-2
J: TRBJ1-2
D: -
CDR3: CASSLRGNYGYTF
DNA: TGTGCCAGCAGCTTACGAGGGAACTATGGCTACACCTTC

size: -
V: TRBV5-6
J: TRBJ2-5
D: TRBD2
CDR3: CASSQGTSERKTQYF
DNA: TGTGCCAGCAGCCAGGGGACTAGCGAAAGAAAGACCCAGTACTTC

size: -
V: TRBV25-1
J: TRBJ1-5
D: TRBD1
CDR3: CASSSGGQNQPQHF
DNA: TGTGCCAGCAGTTCAGGGGGACAGAATCAGCCCCAGCATTTT

size: few
V: TRBV20-1
J: TRBJ2-1
D: TRBD1
CDR3: CSAPDRVSYNEQFF
DNA: TGCAGTGCCCCCGACAGGGTCTCCTACAATGAGCAGTTCTTC

size: few
V: TRBV29-1
J: TRBJ1-1
D: -
CDR3: CSVEVRGAGSTNTEAFF
DNA: TGCAGCGTTGAAGTCCGTGGAGCAGGGTCAACGAACACTGAAGCTTTCTTT